This T cell receptor (beta chain) comes out of a study of blood T cells in healthy people across ages. Turning to this clonotype: Antigen unknown.

Primed by a sample-barcoded 5' primer and a J-beta primer mix, a second PCR proceeded for about 6 to 12 cycles. Using its own MiXCR run on the 5' RACE reads, TCRdb lists one record per CDR3 protein. In the table there are around 1.5 million distinct CDR3 sequences, approximately 38% of which are singletons. The CDR3 has 14 residues. Trimming took off 4 bases at V and 3 bases at J, with 11 bases between the two ends. Germline loops: CDR1 SGDLS, CDR2 YYNGEE. Study conclusions and caveats: Among long-lived donors, naive CD4+ cells were more numerous and diversity higher than in aged donors.

The V and J genes are TRBV9 and TRBJ2-1, with D unresolved. This TCR derives from a woman aged 18-29 years in good health. The sequencing sample was made of blood. CDR3 nucleotides: TGTGCCAGCAGCCCCCGTCGCGGCTACAATGAGCAGTTCTTC. As protein: CASSPRRGYNEQFF. Filled out from reference TRBV9 and TRBJ2-1, the complete variable domain reads DSGVTQTPKHLITATGQRVTLRCSPRSGDLSVYWYQQSLDQGLQFLIQYYNGEERAKGNILERFSAQQFPDLHSELNLSSLELGDSALYFCASSPRRGYNEQFFGPGTRLTVL.